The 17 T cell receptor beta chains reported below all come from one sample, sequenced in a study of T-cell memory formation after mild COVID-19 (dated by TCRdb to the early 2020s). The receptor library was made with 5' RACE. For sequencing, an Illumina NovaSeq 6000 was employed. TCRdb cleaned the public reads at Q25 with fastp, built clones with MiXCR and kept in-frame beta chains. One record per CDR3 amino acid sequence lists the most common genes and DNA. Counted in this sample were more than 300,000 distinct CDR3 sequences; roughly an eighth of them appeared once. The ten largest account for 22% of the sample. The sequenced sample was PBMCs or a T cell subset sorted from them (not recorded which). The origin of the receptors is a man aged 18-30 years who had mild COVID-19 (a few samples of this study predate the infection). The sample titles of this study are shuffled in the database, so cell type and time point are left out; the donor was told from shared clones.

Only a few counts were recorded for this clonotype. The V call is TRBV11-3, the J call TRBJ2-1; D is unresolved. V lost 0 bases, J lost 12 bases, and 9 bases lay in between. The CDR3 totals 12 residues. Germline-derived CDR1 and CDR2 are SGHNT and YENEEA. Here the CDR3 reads CASSLDPSGQFF. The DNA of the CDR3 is TGTGCCAGCAGCTTAGATCCCTCTGGGCAGTTCTTC.

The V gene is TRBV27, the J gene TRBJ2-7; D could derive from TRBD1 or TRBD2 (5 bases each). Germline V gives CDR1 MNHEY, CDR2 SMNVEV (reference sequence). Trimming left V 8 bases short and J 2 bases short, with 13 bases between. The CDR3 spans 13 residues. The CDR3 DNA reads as TGTGCCAGCGCCGGGACGGGGCCCTACGAGCAGTACTTC. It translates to CASAGTGPYEQYF.

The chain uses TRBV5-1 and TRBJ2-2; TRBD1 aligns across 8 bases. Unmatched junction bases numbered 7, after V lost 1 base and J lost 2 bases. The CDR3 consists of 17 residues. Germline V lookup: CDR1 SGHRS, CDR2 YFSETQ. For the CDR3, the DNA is TGCGCCAGCAGCTTGAGGTCAGGGGGCCGTAACACCGGGGAGCTGTTTTTT. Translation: CASSLRSGGRNTGELFF.

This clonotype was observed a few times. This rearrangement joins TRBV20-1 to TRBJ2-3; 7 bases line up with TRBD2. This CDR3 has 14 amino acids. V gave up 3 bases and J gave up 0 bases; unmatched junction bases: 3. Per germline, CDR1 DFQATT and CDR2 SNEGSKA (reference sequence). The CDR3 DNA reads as TGCAGTGCTAGGGGCGGGGGAAGCACAGATACGCAGTATTTT. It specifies CSARGGGSTDTQYF.

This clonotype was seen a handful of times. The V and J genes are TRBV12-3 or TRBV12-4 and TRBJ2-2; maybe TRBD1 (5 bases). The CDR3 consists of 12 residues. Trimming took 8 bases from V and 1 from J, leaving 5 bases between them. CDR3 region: CASQGNTGELFF. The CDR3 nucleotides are TGTGCCAGCCAGGGGAACACCGGGGAGCTGTTTTTT.

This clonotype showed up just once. The CDR3 sequence is CASGPGAGYTF. CDR3 nucleotide sequence: TGTGCCAGCGGGCCCGGGGCGGGCTACACCTTC. This rearrangement joins TRBV12-3 or TRBV12-4 to TRBJ1-2, with D perhaps matching TRBD1 (5 bases). The CDR3 extends over 11 amino acids. Between the trimmed V and J ends, which lost 8 bases and 8 bases, there was a span of 12 bases.

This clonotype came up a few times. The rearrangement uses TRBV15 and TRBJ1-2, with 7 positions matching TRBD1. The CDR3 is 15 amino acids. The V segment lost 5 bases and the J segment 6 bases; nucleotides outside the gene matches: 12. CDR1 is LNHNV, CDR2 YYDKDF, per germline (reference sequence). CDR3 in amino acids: CATSVFGQELDGYTF. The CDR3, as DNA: TGTGCCACCAGCGTCTTCGGACAGGAGCTGGATGGCTACACCTTC.

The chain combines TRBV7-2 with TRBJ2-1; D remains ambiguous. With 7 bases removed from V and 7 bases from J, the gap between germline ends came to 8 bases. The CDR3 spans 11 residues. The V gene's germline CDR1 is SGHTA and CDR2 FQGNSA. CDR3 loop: CASTRMNEQFF. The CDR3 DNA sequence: TGTGCCAGCACCCGGATGAATGAGCAGTTCTTC. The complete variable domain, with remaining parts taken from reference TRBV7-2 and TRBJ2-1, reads GAGVSQSPSNKVTEKGKDVELRCDPISGHTALYWYRQSLGQGLEFLIYFQGNSAPDKSGLPSDRFSAERTGGSVSTLTIQRTQQEDSAVYLCASTRMNEQFFGPGTRLTVL.

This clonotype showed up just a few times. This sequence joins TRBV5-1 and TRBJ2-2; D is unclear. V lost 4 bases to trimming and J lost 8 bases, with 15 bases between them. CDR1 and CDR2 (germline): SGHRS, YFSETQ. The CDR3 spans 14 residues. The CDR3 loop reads CASSPPGLPGELFF. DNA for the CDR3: TGCGCCAGCAGCCCCCCGGGCCTTCCTGGGGAGCTGTTTTTT. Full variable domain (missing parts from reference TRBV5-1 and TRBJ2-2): KAGVTQTPRYLIKTRGQQVTLSCSPISGHRSVSWYQQTPGQGLQFLFEYFSETQRNKGNFPGRFSGRQFSNSRSEMNVSTLELGDSALYLCASSPPGLPGELFFGEGSRLTVL.

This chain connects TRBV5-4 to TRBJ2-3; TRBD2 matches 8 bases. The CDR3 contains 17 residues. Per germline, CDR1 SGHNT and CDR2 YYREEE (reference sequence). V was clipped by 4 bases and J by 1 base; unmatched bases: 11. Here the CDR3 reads CASSLYIAGRGTDTQYF. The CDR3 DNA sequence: TGTGCCAGCAGCCTTTACATAGCGGGGAGGGGCACAGATACGCAGTATTTT. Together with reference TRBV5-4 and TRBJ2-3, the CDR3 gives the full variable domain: ETGVTQSPTHLIKTRGQQVTLRCSSQSGHNTVSWYQQALGQGPQFIFQYYREEENGRGNFPPRFSGLQFPNYSSELNVNALELDDSALYLCASSLYIAGRGTDTQYFGPGTRLTVL.

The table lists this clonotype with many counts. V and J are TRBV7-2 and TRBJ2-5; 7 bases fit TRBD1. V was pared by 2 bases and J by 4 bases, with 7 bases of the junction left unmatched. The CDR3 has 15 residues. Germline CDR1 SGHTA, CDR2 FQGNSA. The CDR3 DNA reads TGTGCCAGCAGCTTAAGTCGGCCAGGGGGAGAGACCCAGTACTTC. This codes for CASSLSRPGGETQYF.

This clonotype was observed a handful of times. Here the CDR3 reads CASSTSEGNIQYF. In nucleotides, the CDR3 is TGTGCCAGCAGCACCAGCGAGGGGAACATTCAGTACTTC. This chain connects TRBV7-6 to TRBJ2-4, with D possibly being TRBD1 or TRBD2 (5 bases each). Trimming left V 5 bases short and J 7 bases short, with 12 bases between. The germline CDR1 and CDR2 sequences are SGHVS and FNYEAQ. The CDR3 consists of 13 residues.

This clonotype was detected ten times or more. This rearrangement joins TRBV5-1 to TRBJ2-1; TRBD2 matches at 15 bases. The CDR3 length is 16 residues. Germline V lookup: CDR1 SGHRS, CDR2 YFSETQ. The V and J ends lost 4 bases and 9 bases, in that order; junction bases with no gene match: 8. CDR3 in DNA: TGCGCCAGCAGCCTACGGACTAGCGGGGGGGCGAGTGAGCAGTTCTTC. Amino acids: CASSLRTSGGASEQFF.

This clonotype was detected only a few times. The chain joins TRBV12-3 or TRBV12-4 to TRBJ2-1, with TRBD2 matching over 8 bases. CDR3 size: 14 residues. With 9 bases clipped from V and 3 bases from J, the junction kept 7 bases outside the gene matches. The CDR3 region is CASKPGLGYNEQFF. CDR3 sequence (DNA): TGTGCCAGTAAACCGGGACTAGGCTACAATGAGCAGTTCTTC.

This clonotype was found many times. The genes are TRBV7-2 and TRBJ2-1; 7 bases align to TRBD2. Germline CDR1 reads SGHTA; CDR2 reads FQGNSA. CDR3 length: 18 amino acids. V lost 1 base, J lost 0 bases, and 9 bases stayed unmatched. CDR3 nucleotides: TGTGCCAGCAGCTTAGTAGGGAGGGGTCTTAGCTCCTACAATGAGCAGTTCTTC. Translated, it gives CASSLVGRGLSSYNEQFF.

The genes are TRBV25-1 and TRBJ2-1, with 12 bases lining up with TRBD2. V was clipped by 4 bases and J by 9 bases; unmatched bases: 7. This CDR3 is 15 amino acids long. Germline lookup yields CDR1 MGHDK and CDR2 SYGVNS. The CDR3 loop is CASSGLTSGGTEQFF. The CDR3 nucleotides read TGTGCCAGCAGTGGCCTCACTAGCGGGGGGACTGAGCAGTTCTTC.

DNA for the CDR3: TGCAGTGCGCCTAACAGGGAAATCTCCTATAATTCACCCCTCCACTTT. This codes for CSAPNREISYNSPLHF. V gene TRBV20-1 combines with J gene TRBJ1-6, with a possible D match to TRBD1 (6 bases). This CDR3 comprises 16 residues. Trimming stripped 6 bases from V and 0 bases from J, with 15 bases between. CDR1 DFQATT and CDR2 SNEGSKA come from the germline V gene (reference sequence).